The 10 T cell receptor beta chains below were found in one sample sequenced in a study of cytomegalovirus exposure and HLA in healthy donors. It was with 60 Vbeta and 13 Jbeta primers that the PCR ran. Repertoires were generated with immunoSEQ multiplex PCR, while TCRdb's copy carries only in-frame clones and drops some. The table lists about 150,000 clones, roughly 79% of them singletons. The sequenced sample consisted of PBMCs. All receptors derive from a male donor in good health and CMV-seronegative.

The CDR3 reads CASSMRYQPQHF. DNA of the CDR3: TGTGCCAGTAGTATGAGGTATCAGCCCCAGCATTTT. The chain has TRBV19 and TRBJ1-5; D remains unclear. CDR3 length: 12 residues. Germline V gene data show CDR1 as LNHDA and CDR2 as SQIVND (reference sequence). The V end lost 3 bases, the J end lost 5 bases, and 5 bases lay between the germline ends.

This chain uses TRBV5-1 with TRBJ1-2, with D perhaps matching TRBD1 (5 bases). This CDR3 spans 15 amino acids. Germline assignment: CDR1 SGHRS and CDR2 YFSETQ. The V and J ends lost 0 bases and 4 bases respectively, with 13 bases between them. The chain's CDR3 is CASSLGRGRAYGYTF. The DNA for the CDR3 is TGCGCCAGCAGCTTGGGAAGGGGTCGGGCCTATGGCTACACCTTC.

The gene calls are TRBV27 and TRBJ2-7; D ambiguous. The CDR3 loop spans 14 amino acids. Trimming took off 4 bases at V and 2 bases at J, with 12 bases between the two ends. Looked up from germline, CDR1 is MNHEY and CDR2 is SMNVEV (reference sequence). CDR3 nucleotide sequence: TGTGCCAGCAGTTCCTTCGGCAGGACCTACGAGCAGTACTTC. This gives the protein CASSSFGRTYEQYF.

This chain joins TRBV9 and TRBJ2-7; 8 nucleotides align to TRBD1. The germline CDR1 and CDR2 sequences are SGDLS and YYNGEE. The junction had 13 bases not matched to a gene; V was cut back by 4 bases and J by 1 base. This CDR3 contains 17 residues. CDR3 region: CASSPIDRGIQSYEQYF. CDR3 in DNA: TGTGCCAGCAGCCCCATCGACAGGGGCATACAATCCTACGAGCAGTACTTC.

This chain connects TRBV18 to TRBJ2-5; D remains ambiguous. Trimming left V 3 bases short and J 6 bases short, with 5 bases between. CDR3 length: 11 amino acids. Germline CDR1 is KGHSH and CDR2 is LQKENI. As DNA, the CDR3 is TGTGCCAGCTCACCGGGCAAGACCCAGTACTTC. Protein sequence: CASSPGKTQYF.

For this clone: One end of the junction fails to match germline, which may point to a read error. V is TRBV7-9 and J is TRBJ2-7; a weak D match, TRBD1 (5 bases). Germline V gives CDR1 SEHNR, CDR2 FQNEAQ (reference sequence). The length of the CDR3 is 14 residues. CDR3 sequence: CSSSLTGATYEQYF. The CDR3 region has the DNA TGTTCCAGCAGCTTAACAGGCGCTACCTACGAGCAGTACTTC.

There are a few counts of this clone. J is TRBJ2-1 and V is TRBV2; 7 bases match TRBD1. The trim removed 4 bases at V and 6 bases at J, leaving 9 bases unmatched. The CDR3 contains 15 residues. Germline V CDR1 and CDR2: SNHLY, FYNNEI. CDR3 DNA sequence: TGTGCCAGCAGTGTAGGGGGCTTGGGTCTCAATGAGCAGTTCTTC. Translation: CASSVGGLGLNEQFF.

A few counts support this clone. The rearrangement uses TRBV6-5 and TRBJ1-4, with D possibly being TRBD1 (5 bases). Trimming took 0 bases from V and 5 from J, leaving 10 bases between them. CDR1 is MNHEY, CDR2 SVGAGI, per germline. This CDR3 comprises 15 residues. CDR3 bases: TGTGCCAGCAGTTACTCGATGTGGACAAATGAAAAACTGTTTTTT. Translated, it gives CASSYSMWTNEKLFF.

This clone was seen once. The rearrangement joins TRBV9 to TRBJ2-1; the match to TRBD1 covers 10 bases. This CDR3 has 15 residues. With V trimmed by 4 bases and J by 8 bases, 9 bases remained unmatched. Germline lookup yields CDR1 SGDLS and CDR2 YYNGEE. Here the CDR3 reads CASSPLTGGMDEQFF. The CDR3 DNA reads TGTGCCAGCAGCCCTTTGACAGGGGGCATGGATGAGCAGTTCTTC. The whole variable domain, remainder taken from reference TRBV9 and TRBJ2-1, is DSGVTQTPKHLITATGQRVTLRCSPRSGDLSVYWYQQSLDQGLQFLIQYYNGEERAKGNILERFSAQQFPDLHSELNLSSLELGDSALYFCASSPLTGGMDEQFFGPGTRLTVL.

This chain joins TRBV7-8 and TRBJ2-7; 7 nucleotides line up with TRBD1. V lost 6 bases, J lost 2 bases, and 13 bases stayed unmatched. This CDR3 spans 16 amino acids. Germline CDR1 and CDR2: SGHVS and FQNEAQ. CDR3 sequence: CASRETGLGPPYEQYF. The CDR3 region has the DNA TGTGCCAGCAGAGAGACAGGGTTGGGCCCCCCCTACGAGCAGTACTTC.